One sample yielded the 22 T cell receptor beta chains listed below, sequenced in a study of monozygotic twins with cystic fibrosis. Clones were read by immunoSEQ multiplex PCR, and TCRdb kept only the in-frame ones, dropping some. The repertoire consists of approximately 7,700 clones, with approximately 95% occurring once and the leading ten covering under 0.65%. The source material was blood. The source is a boy between 2 and 10 years old with cystic fibrosis.

The rearrangement joins TRBV7-6 to TRBJ1-2; 10 bases agree with TRBD1. The V and J ends lost 5 bases and 8 bases, in that order; junction bases with no gene match: 11. The V gene's germline CDR1 is SGHVS and CDR2 FNYEAQ. CDR3 length: 15 residues. CDR3 in DNA: TGTGCCAGCAGCCCGGCCGGGACAGGGGCGAGGGGCTACACCTTC. Protein product: CASSPAGTGARGYTF.

The chain carries TRBV6-5 and TRBJ2-5; maybe TRBD2 (6 bases). The end of the DNA aligns better with TRBJ2-7, so the J call may be wrong. Germline V gene lookup returns CDR1 MNHEY and CDR2 SVGAGI. This CDR3 spans 12 amino acids. Written as DNA, the CDR3 is TGTGCCAGCAGCCGGGACTTCTACGAGCAGTACTTC. Protein sequence: CASSRDFYEQYF.

The genes are TRBV5-1 and TRBJ1-2; 9 positions agree with TRBD1. The V gene end was trimmed by 0 bases and the J gene end by 5 bases; junction bases not matched to a gene: 5. The CDR3 has 15 amino acids. Germline V gives CDR1 SGHRS, CDR2 YFSETQ. The CDR3 protein is CASSLGTGVRYGYTF. DNA of the CDR3: TGCGCCAGCAGCTTGGGGACAGGGGTTCGGTATGGCTACACCTTC.

The rearrangement links TRBV2 to TRBJ2-3, with D perhaps matching TRBD2 (6 bases). V gave up 8 bases and J gave up 3 bases, with 15 bases separating them. This CDR3 spans 14 amino acids. Germline V gene data show CDR1 as SNHLY and CDR2 as FYNNEI. CDR3 region: CASPPSARTDTQYF. The CDR3 DNA is TGTGCCAGCCCGCCTAGCGCCCGAACAGATACGCAGTATTTT. The whole variable domain, remainder taken from reference TRBV2 and TRBJ2-3, is EPEVTQTPSHQVTQMGQEVILRCVPISNHLYFYWYRQILGQKVEFLVSFYNNEISEKSEIFDDQFSVERPDGSNFTLKIRSTKLEDSAMYFCASPPSARTDTQYFGPGTRLTVL.

The chain is built from TRBV27 and TRBJ2-1; D unclear. The CDR3 sequence is 18 residues long. The germline gives CDR1 MNHEY, CDR2 SMNVEV (reference sequence). The V end lost 7 bases, the J end lost 1 base, and 23 bases lay between the germline ends. CDR3 in amino acids: CASTPPGNGVSSYNEQFF. The CDR3 DNA reads as TGTGCCAGCACACCCCCCGGTAATGGCGTTTCATCCTACAATGAGCAGTTCTTC.

The V gene is TRBV11-2, the J gene TRBJ2-1; D is unresolved. This CDR3 comprises 12 residues. Germline CDR1 reads SGHAT; CDR2 reads FQNNGV. V gave up 1 base and J gave up 4 bases, with 2 bases separating them. The CDR3 region has the DNA TGTGCCAGCAGCTTAGGGTACAATGAGCAGTTCTTC. It is translated as CASSLGYNEQFF. Together with reference TRBV11-2 and TRBJ2-1, the CDR3 gives the full variable domain: EAGVAQSPRYKIIEKRQSVAFWCNPISGHATLYWYQQILGQGPKLLIQFQNNGVVDDSQLPKDRFSAERLKGVDSTLKIQPAKLEDSAVYLCASSLGYNEQFFGPGTRLTVL.

The rearrangement links TRBV18 to TRBJ1-1, with no clear D. The germline V gene encodes CDR1 KGHSH and CDR2 LQKENI. V was shortened by 2 bases and J by 1 base, with 14 bases between the two germline ends. CDR3 length: 16 residues. This chain's CDR3 is CASSPGEGISNTEAFF. For the CDR3, the DNA is TGTGCCAGCTCACCAGGGGAGGGCATCTCGAACACTGAAGCTTTCTTT. Full variable domain (rest looked up from reference TRBV18 and TRBJ1-1): NAGVMQNPRHLVRRRGQEARLRCSPMKGHSHVYWYRQLPEEGLKFMVYLQKENIIDESGMPKERFSAEFPKEGPSILRIQQVVRGDSAAYFCASSPGEGISNTEAFFGQGTRLTVV.

The gene calls are TRBV6-4 and TRBJ2-2; 9 nucleotides line up with TRBD2. Germline assignment: CDR1 MRHNA and CDR2 SNTAGT. Losses at the gene ends were 0 bases for V and 4 bases for J; bases not matched to a gene: 0. This CDR3 is built from 15 residues. CDR3 loop: CASSDSSGGTGELFF. The CDR3 DNA reads TGTGCCAGCAGTGACTCTAGCGGGGGCACCGGGGAGCTGTTTTTT.

The V gene is TRBV2, the J gene TRBJ1-1; 8 positions agree with TRBD1. J gave up 3 bases and V 4 bases, and 4 bases lay outside the gene matches. The CDR3 is made up of 14 amino acids. Germline CDR1 reads SNHLY; CDR2 reads FYNNEI. CDR3 sequence: CASSVQGADTEAFF. The CDR3 DNA reads TGTGCCAGCAGTGTTCAGGGGGCCGACACTGAAGCTTTCTTT. Complete variable domain (other parts from reference TRBV2 and TRBJ1-1): EPEVTQTPSHQVTQMGQEVILRCVPISNHLYFYWYRQILGQKVEFLVSFYNNEISEKSEIFDDQFSVERPDGSNFTLKIRSTKLEDSAMYFCASSVQGADTEAFFGQGTRLTVV.

V gene TRBV7-9 combines with J gene TRBJ1-5; D not resolved. CDR3 length equals 14 residues. The V gene's germline CDR1 is SEHNR and CDR2 FQNEAQ (reference sequence). Trimming pared 1 base from V and 0 bases from J, leaving 4 bases between. The CDR3 coding sequence is TGTGCCAGCAGCTTAGACTCTAGCAATCAGCCCCAGCATTTT. Protein sequence: CASSLDSSNQPQHF.

The chain joins TRBV10-3 to TRBJ2-7, with 11 positions matching TRBD1. Germline lookup yields CDR1 ENHRY and CDR2 SYGVKD. The V segment lost 6 bases and the J segment 3 bases; nucleotides outside the gene matches: 1. The CDR3 loop spans 13 amino acids. CDR3 in DNA: TGTGCCATCAGGGGGACAGGGGGCTACGAGCAGTACTTC. This encodes CAIRGTGGYEQYF.

V and J are TRBV5-1 and TRBJ2-3; D perhaps matches TRBD2 (6 bases). The V and J ends lost 4 bases and 0 bases respectively, with 9 bases between them. Looked up from germline, CDR1 is SGHRS and CDR2 is YFSETQ. The CDR3 extends over 14 amino acids. DNA of the CDR3: TGCGCCAGCAGCCCTGGGACTAGCACAGATACGCAGTATTTT. Its translation: CASSPGTSTDTQYF.

This clone appeared once. The rearrangement links TRBV7-3 to TRBJ2-1, with a tentative D call TRBD1 (5 bases). Trimming took 2 bases from V and 6 from J, leaving 14 bases between them. Germline lookup yields CDR1 SGHTA and CDR2 FQGTGA. This CDR3 comprises 15 residues. DNA of the CDR3: TGTGCCAGCAGCTTATCAGGGTACTATCGCAATGAGCAGTTCTTC. Translating it yields CASSLSGYYRNEQFF. The full variable domain, completed using reference TRBV7-3 and TRBJ2-1, is GAGVSQTPSNKVTEKGKYVELRCDPISGHTALYWYRQSLGQGPEFLIYFQGTGAADDSGLPNDRFFAVRPEGSVSTLKIQRTERGDSAVYLCASSLSGYYRNEQFFGPGTRLTVL.

This sequence joins TRBV9 and TRBJ1-4, with TRBD1 matching 9 bases. The CDR3 loop spans 16 amino acids. Looked up from germline, CDR1 is SGDLS and CDR2 is YYNGEE. Trimming cost V 3 bases and J 8 bases; bases outside gene matches: 11. The chain's CDR3 is CASSAPGQGSFEKLFF. CDR3 sequence (DNA): TGTGCCAGCAGCGCCCCTGGACAGGGGTCGTTCGAAAAACTGTTTTTT.

The genes are TRBV1 and TRBJ2-4; the D call of TRBD2 is as the table states it, not checked on the DNA. TRBV1 is tagged as a pseudogene. The CDR3 length is 17 residues. DNA of the CDR3: TGCACCAGCAGCCAAGATATCCGGGGTAGGGCCAAAAACATTCAGTACTTC. This sequence encodes CTSSQDIRGRAKNIQYF.

V usage is TRBV5-1 and J usage is TRBJ2-3, with TRBD2 identical over 7 bases. This CDR3 contains 15 residues. The ends lost 5 bases at V and 2 bases at J; junction bases unmatched: 8. Germline CDR1 is SGHRS and CDR2 is YFSETQ. CDR3 sequence reads: CASRLTSAYTDTQYF. The CDR3 nucleotides read TGCGCCAGCAGATTAACTAGCGCATACACAGATACGCAGTATTTT.

This clone was picked up a small number of times. The chain joins TRBV12-5 to TRBJ1-1; D not certain. The CDR3 is made up of 10 amino acids. Trimming removed 5 bases from V and 7 bases from J, with 5 bases in between. Per germline, CDR1 LGHNT and CDR2 FRNRAP. CDR3 sequence (DNA): TGTGCTAGTGGTCGAAATGAAGCTTTCTTT. Amino acids: CASGRNEAFF.

The rearrangement links TRBV5-4 to TRBJ2-4; D gene uncertain. Germline CDR1 SGHNT, CDR2 YYREEE (reference sequence). V gave up 1 base and J gave up 2 bases, with 16 bases separating them. The CDR3 covers 17 residues. The CDR3 DNA reads as TGTGCCAGCAGCTTGAGCTATTGGGGTTCGACCAAAAACATTCAGTACTTC. Translating it yields CASSLSYWGSTKNIQYF.

The V call is TRBV9, the J call TRBJ1-2; 8 positions agree with TRBD1. Germline CDR1 is SGDLS and CDR2 is YYNGEE. The CDR3 runs to 15 residues. With V trimmed by 0 bases and J by 4 bases, 5 bases remained unmatched. The CDR3 loop is CASSVGQGASYGYTF. For the CDR3, the DNA is TGTGCCAGCAGCGTAGGGCAGGGGGCGTCCTATGGCTACACCTTC.

The J gene is TRBJ1-2, the V gene TRBV2; D is perhaps TRBD1 (5 bases). The length of the CDR3 is 13 residues. V gave up 5 bases and J gave up 2 bases, with 9 bases separating them. The V gene's germline CDR1 is SNHLY and CDR2 FYNNEI. CDR3 residues: CASSPTDNYGYTF. The CDR3 nucleotides are TGTGCCAGCAGTCCGACAGACAACTATGGCTACACCTTC.

This chain connects TRBV5-1 to TRBJ2-1, with 7 bases matching TRBD1. Unmatched junction bases numbered 9, after V lost 3 bases and J lost 3 bases. From germline, CDR1 is SGHRS and CDR2 YFSETQ. The CDR3 contains 16 residues. Here the CDR3 reads CASSSTGLVDYNEQFF. The CDR3, as DNA: TGCGCCAGCAGCTCGACAGGGCTGGTGGACTACAATGAGCAGTTCTTC.

V is TRBV6-5 and J is TRBJ1-5, with a possible D match to TRBD1 (6 bases). The CDR3 is 13 residues long. Per germline, CDR1 MNHEY and CDR2 SVGAGI. The V and J ends lost 7 bases and 5 bases respectively, with 12 bases between them. CDR3 sequence (DNA): TGTGCCAGCACGGGGGGGGCCGATCAGCCCCAGCATTTT. The encoded protein is CASTGGADQPQHF.